The 27 T cell receptor beta chains below were found in one sample sequenced in a study of response to subunit inactivated influenza vaccine (dated by TCRdb to the late 2010s). The library was prepared using RT-PCR. The sequencing machine was an Illumina HiSeq 2500. TCRdb trimmed public reads at Q25 via fastp, called clones via MiXCR and kept in-frame beta chains. Identical CDR3 protein sequences are pooled into one entry, listed with their most common genes and DNA. The table for this sample lists approximately 530,000 distinct CDR3 sequences; around 13% of them were counted only once. The ten largest make up less than 15% of the sample. Per the publication, the time point label means: 45 days after influenza vaccine administration. This specimen consisted of PBMCs from blood, obtained roughly 46 days after vaccination. These receptors all come from a man in his forties or fifties who received an inactivated influenza vaccine. Donor details come from another sample of the same person, matched by shared clones.

This clonotype has more than one count but fewer than ten. The rearrangement joins TRBV12-3 or TRBV12-4 to TRBJ2-5, with 11 bases matching TRBD2. Trimming at V came to 5 bases and at J to 5 bases, leaving 7 bases not matched to a gene. This CDR3 has 15 residues. The chain's CDR3 is CASSMTSGTGETQYF. CDR3 coding DNA: TGTGCCAGCAGTATGACTAGCGGGACAGGGGAGACCCAGTACTTC.

This clonotype was seen only a few times. The chain links TRBV6-2 or TRBV6-3 to TRBJ2-5; a possible D gene is TRBD2 (6 bases). CDR3 size: 12 residues. V lost 6 bases and J lost 4, with 9 bases in between. Germline-derived CDR1 and CDR2 are MNHEY and SVGEGT. CDR3 sequence (DNA): TGTGCCAGCAGCCACGGGAGAGAGACCCAGTACTTC. Translated, it gives CASSHGRETQYF.

The chain combines TRBV12-3 or TRBV12-4 with TRBJ1-5; no clear D. The CDR3 totals 13 residues. V dropped 4 bases and J dropped 4 bases, with 8 bases sitting between them. CDR3 nucleotides: TGTGCCAGCAGTTACGAGGGAAATCAGCCCCAGCATTTT. Encoded protein: CASSYEGNQPQHF.

V usage is TRBV9 and J usage is TRBJ1-1; TRBD1 matches at 9 bases. The CDR3 is made up of 14 amino acids. The V segment lost 4 bases and the J segment 3 bases; nucleotides outside the gene matches: 4. The germline V gene has CDR1 SGDLS and CDR2 YYNGEE. The CDR3 is CASSNRQGDTEAFF. CDR3 nucleotide sequence: TGTGCCAGCAGCAACAGACAGGGGGACACTGAAGCTTTCTTT.

This clonotype was seen repeatedly, ten times or more. J is TRBJ2-7 and V is TRBV5-1; no clear D. Germline V gene data show CDR1 as SGHRS and CDR2 as YFSETQ. The CDR3 spans 12 residues. Trimming pared 0 bases from V and 6 bases from J, leaving 7 bases between. As DNA, the CDR3 is TGCGCCAGCAGCTTGGATAGGACCGAGCAGTACTTC. Amino acids: CASSLDRTEQYF.

This clonotype was detected ten times or more. This rearrangement joins TRBV6-5 to TRBJ2-5, with 8 bases that match TRBD2. J was trimmed by 4 bases and V by 4 bases; bases with no gene match: 8. The CDR3 is 15 amino acids. Germline loops: CDR1 MNHEY, CDR2 SVGAGI. The CDR3 bases are TGTGCCAGCAGTTCCATCGGGGGGGCCCTAGAGACCCAGTACTTC. It is translated as CASSSIGGALETQYF.

The table lists this clonotype with a few counts. The chain links TRBV15 to TRBJ2-1, with 10 bases that match TRBD2. V lost 8 bases, J lost 5 bases, and 6 bases stayed unmatched. CDR1 LNHNV and CDR2 YYDKDF come from the germline V gene (reference sequence). The CDR3 consists of 14 residues. CDR3 coding DNA: TGTGCCACCTCCCGGACTAGCGGCAACAATGAGCAGTTCTTC. It encodes CATSRTSGNNEQFF.

The chain couples TRBV6-5 to TRBJ1-4; the match to TRBD1 covers 7 bases. The CDR3 is 19 amino acids. Germline CDR1 is MNHEY and CDR2 is SVGAGI. V lost 0 bases and J lost 4; bases outside the gene matches: 14. The CDR3 spells CASSYSGQGTEALNEKLFF. CDR3 nucleotide sequence: TGTGCCAGCAGTTACTCGGGGCAAGGGACAGAAGCCCTTAATGAAAAACTGTTTTTT.

As concerns this clonotype: This clone may be a read error of a much larger clone one base away. This chain links TRBV7-9 with TRBJ1-1; perhaps TRBD1 as D (6 bases). Trimming stripped 3 bases from V and 6 bases from J, with 8 bases between. Germline CDR1 and CDR2: SEHNR and FQNEAQ (reference sequence). This CDR3 contains 12 residues. CDR3 coding DNA: TGTGCCAGCAGCTTCGGGGGGCCTGAAGCTTTCTTT. This gives the protein CASSFGGPEAFF.

The V call is TRBV29-1, the J call TRBJ2-7, with D possibly being TRBD1 (5 bases). This CDR3 is 13 amino acids long. V was trimmed by 5 bases and J by 2 bases, leaving 13 bases between them. Germline V gene lookup returns CDR1 SQVTM and CDR2 ANQGSEA. DNA for the CDR3: TGCAGCGTTAGAGACAAGGGGACCTACGAGCAGTACTTC. It encodes CSVRDKGTYEQYF.

The table lists this clonotype with many counts. V usage is TRBV29-1 and J usage is TRBJ2-3; TRBD2 matches at 8 bases. The ends lost 8 bases at V and 8 bases at J; junction bases unmatched: 15. Germline V gives CDR1 SQVTM, CDR2 ANQGSEA. CDR3 length equals 14 residues. The CDR3 reads CSTSGTSTLSTQYF. The CDR3 DNA is TGCAGCACCTCCGGGACTAGTACCCTTTCTACGCAGTATTTT.

This clonotype has ten or more counts. The chain is built from TRBV11-2 and TRBJ2-7, with TRBD1 as a possible D gene (5 bases). The germline gives CDR1 SGHAT, CDR2 FQNNGV. The CDR3 consists of 15 residues. The V gene lost 3 bases and the J gene lost 2 bases, with 14 bases spanning the gap. As DNA, the CDR3 is TGTGCCAGCAGCTTCGGCAGGGCAACCGCCTACGAGCAGTACTTC. Amino acid sequence: CASSFGRATAYEQYF. Drawing the rest from reference TRBV11-2 and TRBJ2-7, the complete variable domain is EAGVAQSPRYKIIEKRQSVAFWCNPISGHATLYWYQQILGQGPKLLIQFQNNGVVDDSQLPKDRFSAERLKGVDSTLKIQPAKLEDSAVYLCASSFGRATAYEQYFGPGTRLTVT.

This clonotype was counted at least ten times. The chain links TRBV5-1 to TRBJ1-5; TRBD1 matches at 9 bases. After removal of 0 bases from V and 5 bases from J, the junction contained 3 bases not matched to a gene. The germline V gene has CDR1 SGHRS and CDR2 YFSETQ. CDR3 length: 15 residues. The CDR3 sequence: CASSLEGQGHQPQHF. The CDR3 region has the DNA TGCGCCAGCAGCTTGGAAGGACAGGGGCATCAGCCCCAGCATTTT. Complete variable domain (other parts from reference TRBV5-1 and TRBJ1-5): KAGVTQTPRYLIKTRGQQVTLSCSPISGHRSVSWYQQTPGQGLQFLFEYFSETQRNKGNFPGRFSGRQFSNSRSEMNVSTLELGDSALYLCASSLEGQGHQPQHFGDGTRLSIL.

The gene calls are TRBV29-1 and TRBJ1-1; D unclear. The CDR3 sequence is 14 residues long. Trimming pared 2 bases from V and 1 base from J, leaving 11 bases between. The germline V gene encodes CDR1 SQVTM and CDR2 ANQGSEA. The CDR3 nucleotides read TGCAGCGTTGAAAGGCGGCACAAGAACACTGAAGCTTTCTTT. Its translation: CSVERRHKNTEAFF.

This clonotype appeared a few times. The chain uses TRBV7-2 and TRBJ2-3; TRBD2 matches at 9 bases. With 5 bases clipped from V and 2 bases from J, the junction kept 8 bases outside the gene matches. Germline CDR1 SGHTA, CDR2 FQGNSA. The CDR3 consists of 16 residues. CDR3 residues: CASSNWGGRATDTQYF. The CDR3 DNA reads TGTGCCAGCAGCAATTGGGGCGGGAGGGCCACAGATACGCAGTATTTT.

In its sample, this clonotype was seen many times. The CDR3 here is CASSSRGGKRGELFF. DNA of the CDR3: TGTGCCAGCAGCTCTCGGGGGGGCAAAAGAGGGGAGCTGTTTTTT. The chain uses TRBV28 and TRBJ2-2; 8 nucleotides match TRBD2. V trimming: 6 bases; J trimming: 8 bases; junction bases outside the gene matches: 11. Germline CDR1 MDHEN, CDR2 SYDVKM. CDR3 size: 15 residues.

This clonotype was detected many times. V is TRBV20-1 and J is TRBJ2-7, with D possibly matching TRBD1 (6 bases). CDR3 length: 14 amino acids. The germline V and J ends were trimmed by 4 bases and 0 bases, with 13 bases remaining between them. Germline V gives CDR1 DFQATT, CDR2 SNEGSKA (reference sequence). CDR3 protein: CSAKPGHVSYEQYF. The CDR3 DNA is TGCAGTGCTAAACCGGGACACGTCTCCTACGAGCAGTACTTC.

This clonotype was seen only a few times. The CDR3 coding sequence is TGTGCCATCAGTACAGGGGTCCAAGAGACCCAGTACTTC. Translation gives CAISTGVQETQYF. The rearrangement uses TRBV10-3 and TRBJ2-5, with 7 bases lining up with TRBD1. The CDR3 is made up of 13 amino acids. CDR1 is ENHRY, CDR2 SYGVKD, per germline. Germline trimming cut 5 bases from V and 1 base from J; bases unmatched to any gene: 1.

The V call is TRBV24-1, the J call TRBJ2-6; perhaps D is TRBD1 or TRBD2 (5 bases each). Trimming took 3 bases from V and 0 from J, leaving 14 bases between them. Germline V gene lookup returns CDR1 KGHDR and CDR2 SFDVKD. The CDR3 contains 18 residues. The CDR3 is CATSDAPGRSSGANVLTF. CDR3 DNA: TGTGCCACCAGTGATGCTCCGGGACGTAGCTCTGGGGCCAACGTCCTGACTTTC.

This clonotype was seen many times. J is TRBJ1-2 and V is TRBV12-3 or TRBV12-4, with 10 bases identical to TRBD1. After removal of 5 bases from V and 2 bases from J, the junction contained 2 bases not matched to a gene. CDR3 length equals 14 residues. The CDR3 region has the DNA TGTGCCAGCAGTCCGGGACAGGGGAACTATGGCTACACCTTC. Amino acid sequence: CASSPGQGNYGYTF.

J is TRBJ2-1 and V is TRBV24-1, with unresolved D. The CDR3 consists of 11 residues. Germline CDR1 and CDR2: KGHDR and SFDVKD. Trimming left V 5 bases short and J 10 bases short, with 8 bases between. The CDR3 loop is CATSVSSEQFF. The DNA of the CDR3 is TGTGCCACCAGTGTAAGTTCAGAGCAGTTCTTC.

Ten or more counts support this clonotype. The gene calls are TRBV6-1 and TRBJ2-7, with 10 bases matching TRBD2. V shed 6 bases, J shed 0 bases, and the junction held 2 bases outside the gene matches. Germline assignment: CDR1 MNHNS and CDR2 SASEGT. CDR3 length: 14 residues. CDR3 region: CASRRLAGSYEQYF. In nucleotides, the CDR3 is TGTGCCAGCAGAAGACTAGCGGGCTCCTACGAGCAGTACTTC.

This clonotype occurred a few times. The chain has TRBV7-9 and TRBJ2-5; TRBD1 aligns across 7 bases. The CDR3 has 15 amino acids. CDR1 is SEHNR, CDR2 FQNEAQ, per germline (reference sequence). V was pared by 1 base and J by 2 bases, with 4 bases of the junction left unmatched. The CDR3 sequence is CASSLGTGQQETQYF. The CDR3, as DNA: TGTGCCAGCAGCTTAGGGACGGGACAGCAAGAGACCCAGTACTTC.

The chain is built from TRBV7-9 and TRBJ2-7; D remains unclear. Trimming cost V 1 base and J 1 base, with 11 bases left between them. The germline gives CDR1 SEHNR, CDR2 FQNEAQ (reference sequence). CDR3 size: 15 residues. The CDR3 spells CASSLEGIRSYEQYF. The CDR3, as DNA: TGTGCCAGCAGCTTAGAGGGTATCAGGTCCTACGAGCAGTACTTC.

The chain recombines TRBV28 with TRBJ2-5; TRBD1 aligns across 7 bases. Germline-derived CDR1 and CDR2 are MDHEN and SYDVKM. V was clipped by 6 bases and J by 4 bases; unmatched bases: 2. This CDR3 contains 12 residues. The CDR3 bases are TGTGCCAGCAGGAGGGGGCCAGAGACCCAGTACTTC. As protein: CASRRGPETQYF.

This chain links TRBV6-1 with TRBJ2-1, with 13 positions matching TRBD2. Germline assignment: CDR1 MNHNS and CDR2 SASEGT. V shed 6 bases and J 10 bases; nucleotides not matched to a gene: 3. The CDR3 has 13 amino acids. The CDR3 sequence is CASSAGLAGEQFF. CDR3 nucleotides: TGTGCCAGCAGCGCGGGACTAGCGGGAGAGCAGTTCTTC.

The chain is built from TRBV10-3 and TRBJ2-7; 9 bases match TRBD1. Germline lookup yields CDR1 ENHRY and CDR2 SYGVKD. CDR3 length equals 15 residues. The J segment lost 1 base and the V segment lost 5 bases, leaving 6 bases of the junction unmatched. The CDR3 reads CAISIAGTGSYEQYF. The CDR3, as DNA: TGTGCCATCAGTATAGCCGGGACAGGGTCCTACGAGCAGTACTTC.